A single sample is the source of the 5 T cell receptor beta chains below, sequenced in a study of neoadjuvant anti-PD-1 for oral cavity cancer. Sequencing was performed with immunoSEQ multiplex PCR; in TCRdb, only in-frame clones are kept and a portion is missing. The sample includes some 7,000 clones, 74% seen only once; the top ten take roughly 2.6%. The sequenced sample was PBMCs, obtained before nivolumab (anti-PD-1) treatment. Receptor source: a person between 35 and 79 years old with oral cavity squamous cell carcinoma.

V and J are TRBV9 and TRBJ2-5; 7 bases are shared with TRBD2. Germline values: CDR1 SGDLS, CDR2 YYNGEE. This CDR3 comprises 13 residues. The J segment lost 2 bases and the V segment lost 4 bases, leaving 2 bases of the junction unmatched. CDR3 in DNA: TGTGCCAGCAGCCCGGGACTACAAGAGACCCAGTACTTC. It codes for CASSPGLQETQYF.

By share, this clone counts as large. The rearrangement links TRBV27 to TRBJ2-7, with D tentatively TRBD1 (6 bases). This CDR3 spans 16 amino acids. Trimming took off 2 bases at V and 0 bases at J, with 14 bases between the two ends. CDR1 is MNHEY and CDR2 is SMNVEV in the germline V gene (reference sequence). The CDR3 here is CASSLEPTGTSYEQYF. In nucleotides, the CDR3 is TGTGCCAGCAGTTTAGAACCTACAGGGACCTCCTACGAGCAGTACTTC.

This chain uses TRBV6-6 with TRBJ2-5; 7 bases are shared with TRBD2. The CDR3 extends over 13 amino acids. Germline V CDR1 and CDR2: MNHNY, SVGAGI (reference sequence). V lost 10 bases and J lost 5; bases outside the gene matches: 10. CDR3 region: CATLGDYEETQYF. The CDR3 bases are TGTGCCACCCTGGGGGACTACGAGGAGACCCAGTACTTC.

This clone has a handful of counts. The DNA for the CDR3 is TGTGCCAGCAGGTTCGGGACTAGCGGGGGGCCTTACAATGAGCAGTTCTTC. Protein: CASRFGTSGGPYNEQFF. The rearrangement links TRBV2 to TRBJ2-1, with 15 bases lining up with TRBD2. J lost 4 bases, V lost 6 bases, and 7 bases had no gene match. The germline gives CDR1 SNHLY, CDR2 FYNNEI. The CDR3 loop spans 17 amino acids.

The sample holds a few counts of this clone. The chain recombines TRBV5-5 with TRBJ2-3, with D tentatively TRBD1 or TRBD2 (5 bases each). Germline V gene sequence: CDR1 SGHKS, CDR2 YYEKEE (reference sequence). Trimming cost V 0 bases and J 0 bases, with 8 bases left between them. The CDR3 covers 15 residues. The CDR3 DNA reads TGTGCCAGCAGCTTGGGGGGCGGGAGCACAGATACGCAGTATTTT. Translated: CASSLGGGSTDTQYF.